The 16 T cell receptor beta chains below all came from one sample that was sequenced in a study of regulatory T cells in long-lasting Graves disease. Library construction for TCR beta used iRepertoire HTBI primers and Arm-PCR of CDR3 regions. TCRdb ran MiXCR on the multiplex PCR reads and lists one entry per CDR3 protein. In the table there are hundreds of thousands of distinct CDR3 sequences, approximately 13% of which are singletons. Time point specified: newly diagnosed GD, antithyroid drugs for less than 3 months. TCR sequences were obtained from RNA taken from PBMCs. These data also featured in a second study, about T cells in Graves' hyperthyroidism and ophthalmopathy.

This specimen was peripheral blood mononuclear cells (PBMCs), taken at new diagnosis, from a patient treated with antithyroid drugs. These receptors all come from a man aged 30 to 45 with Graves disease.

V is TRBV18 and J is TRBJ1-3; no definite D call. The CDR3 runs 16 residues. Germline lookup yields CDR1 KGHSH and CDR2 LQKENI. V lost 2 bases, J lost 0 bases, and 11 bases lay in between. The CDR3 sequence is CASSPFRPSSGNTIYF. The CDR3 bases are TGTGCCAGCTCACCATTCAGACCATCCTCTGGAAACACCATATATTTT. Looking up the rest from reference TRBV18 and TRBJ1-3 gives the full variable domain: NAGVMQNPRHLVRRRGQEARLRCSPMKGHSHVYWYRQLPEEGLKFMVYLQKENIIDESGMPKERFSAEFPKEGPSILRIQQVVRGDSAAYFCASSPFRPSSGNTIYFGEGSWLTVV.

This clonotype has just a few counts. The chain employs TRBV4-1 and TRBJ2-2; 7 bases align to TRBD2. This CDR3 spans 17 amino acids. The J segment lost 0 bases and the V segment lost 2 bases, leaving 6 bases of the junction unmatched. Per germline, CDR1 MGHRA and CDR2 YSYEKL. The CDR3 region has the DNA TGCGCCAGCAGCCAAACTAGACTAGCAGCGAACACCGGGGAGCTGTTTTTT. Amino acid sequence: CASSQTRLAANTGELFF.

This clonotype was picked up many times. The junction shows a germline mismatch at one end, possibly a read error. The V gene is TRBV5-1, the J gene TRBJ2-7, with D perhaps being TRBD1 or TRBD2 (5 bases each). Germline CDR1 SGHRS, CDR2 YFSETQ. The length of the CDR3 is 14 residues. The CDR3 sequence is CASSPGPSSYEQYF. The CDR3 coding sequence is TGTGCCAGCAGCCCGGGACCCAGCTCCTACGAGCAGTACTTC.

The chain carries TRBV6-5 and TRBJ2-7, with a tentative D call TRBD2 (6 bases). Germline loops: CDR1 MNHEY, CDR2 SVGAGI. The CDR3 sequence is 16 residues long. Trimming stripped 2 bases from V and 2 bases from J, with 16 bases between. The CDR3: CASSYTWWRATYEQYF. The CDR3 DNA reads as TGTGCCAGCAGTTACACGTGGTGGAGGGCCACCTACGAGCAGTACTTC.

V gene TRBV4-2 combines with J gene TRBJ2-2; perhaps D is TRBD1 or TRBD2 (5 bases each). The CDR3 consists of 15 residues. Germline values: CDR1 LGHNA, CDR2 YNFKEQ. The V end lost 1 base, the J end lost 2 bases, and 8 bases lay between the germline ends. This CDR3 is CASSQAGPNTGELFF. CDR3 nucleotide sequence: TGTGCCAGCAGCCAAGCGGGGCCAAACACCGGGGAGCTGTTTTTT.

The sample holds many counts of this clonotype. The chain recombines TRBV30 with TRBJ1-5; D gene ambiguous. The length of the CDR3 is 14 residues. Between the trimmed V and J ends, which lost 2 bases and 3 bases, there was a span of 11 bases. CDR1 GTSNPN and CDR2 SVGIG come from the germline V gene (reference sequence). The CDR3 protein is CAWSTGRFNQPQHF. The CDR3 DNA reads TGTGCCTGGAGTACCGGCCGTTTCAATCAGCCCCAGCATTTT.

About this clonotype itself: A much larger clone sits a single nucleotide away, making a read error possible. The chain employs TRBV5-4 and TRBJ2-7; D is possibly TRBD1 (6 bases). V lost 7 bases, J lost 3 bases, and 26 bases lay in between. Germline V CDR1 and CDR2: SGHNT, YYREEE (reference sequence). The CDR3 totals 17 residues. In DNA, the CDR3 is TGTGCCAGCGGCGGTTGGGACACCGGTCGGGGAATCTACGAGCAGTACTTC. This codes for CASGGWDTGRGIYEQYF.

This clonotype was observed a handful of times. The chain uses TRBV7-9 and TRBJ2-3, with D uncertain. This CDR3 has 16 residues. Between the trimmed V and J ends, which lost 2 bases and 2 bases, there was a span of 14 bases. In germline, CDR1 is SEHNR, CDR2 FQNEAQ (reference sequence). The CDR3 DNA follows: TGTGCCAGCAGCTTAAGTGGGATGGAATTCACAGATACGCAGTATTTT. Translation: CASSLSGMEFTDTQYF.

In DNA, the CDR3 is TGTGCCAGCAGTGAACTAGTCATGGACGATACGCAGTATTTT. It is translated as CASSELVMDDTQYF. V usage is TRBV27 and J usage is TRBJ2-3, with TRBD2 as a possible D gene (5 bases). The CDR3 totals 14 residues. The V end was cut by 5 bases, the J end by 6 bases, with 15 bases between. Germline loops: CDR1 MNHEY, CDR2 SMNVEV (reference sequence).

This clonotype was counted ten times or more. V gene TRBV7-2 combines with J gene TRBJ2-5; maybe TRBD2 (5 bases). This CDR3 is built from 15 residues. Trimming took off 2 bases at V and 5 bases at J, with 15 bases between the two ends. Germline CDR1 SGHTA, CDR2 FQGNSA. The CDR3 protein is CASSLRVHPGETQYF. CDR3 DNA sequence: TGTGCCAGCAGCTTAAGGGTCCACCCGGGGGAGACCCAGTACTTC.

The chain couples TRBV10-3 to TRBJ2-3; D gene ambiguous. The germline V gene encodes CDR1 ENHRY and CDR2 SYGVKD. The germline V and J ends were trimmed by 6 bases and 6 bases, with 16 bases remaining between them. The CDR3 totals 14 residues. The CDR3 reads CAISDQLLPDTQYF. The CDR3 nucleotides read TGTGCCATCAGCGACCAGCTACTCCCGGATACGCAGTATTTT.

There are many counts of this clonotype. One end of the junction does not line up with germline, which may come from a read error. The chain employs TRBV5-1 and TRBJ2-3; D is unresolved. Germline-derived CDR1 and CDR2 are SGHRS and YFSETQ. This CDR3 region has 13 residues. The chain's CDR3 is CASSFPSTDTQYF. As DNA, the CDR3 is TGTGCCAGCAGCTTTCCAAGCACAGATACGCAGTATTTT.

This chain uses TRBV19 with TRBJ2-5; possibly TRBD2 for D (6 bases). The assigned J gene may be wrong: the sequence end matches TRBJ2-1 better. This CDR3 region has 12 residues. Germline-derived CDR1 and CDR2 are LNHDA and SQIVND (reference sequence). CDR3 nucleotides: TGTGCCAGTAGTCCGACTAGTCTGGAGCAGTTCTTC. Translated, it gives CASSPTSLEQFF.

This clonotype was counted a few times. A much larger clone lies one base from this, so it may be a read error. V usage is TRBV30 and J usage is TRBJ2-1; unclear D gene. The CDR3 has 12 amino acids. The V gene's germline CDR1 is GTSNPN and CDR2 SVGIG (reference sequence). The CDR3 loop reads CAWGVWRGEQFF. The CDR3, as DNA: TGTGCCTGGGGTGTTTGGCGTGGGGAGCAGTTCTTC.

A note on this clonotype: A far larger clone is only one base removed, so a read error is likely. The chain links TRBV11-2 to TRBJ2-1; D not certain. V was pared by 5 bases and J by 5 bases, with 13 bases between. Looked up from germline, CDR1 is SGHAT and CDR2 is FQNNGV. The CDR3 runs 14 residues. CDR3 nucleotides: TGTGCCAGCAGCCTGACCCTGGCTGACAATGAGCAGTTCTTC. Protein sequence: CASSLTLADNEQFF.

This clonotype was detected ten times or more. V usage is TRBV19 and J usage is TRBJ2-5; 9 nucleotides align to TRBD1. The germline CDR1 and CDR2 sequences are LNHDA and SQIVND (reference sequence). This CDR3 is built from 15 residues. The trim removed 3 bases at V and 4 bases at J, leaving 6 bases unmatched. Here the CDR3 reads CASSIGQGMRETQYF. Written as DNA, the CDR3 is TGTGCCAGTAGTATTGGACAGGGGATGAGAGAGACCCAGTACTTC. The full variable domain, with the rest looked up from reference TRBV19 and TRBJ2-5, is DGGITQSPKYLFRKEGQNVTLSCEQNLNHDAMYWYRQDPGQGLRLIYYSQIVNDFQKGDIAEGYSVSREKKESFPLTVTSAQKNPTAFYLCASSIGQGMRETQYFGPGTRLLVL.